The present entry profiles one T cell receptor beta chain with its context. No antigen is known for it. The data were taken from a study of vaccination and CD4 T cells after COVID-19. The Oncomine TCR Beta short-read assay sequenced DNA from cultured CD4+ T cells. TCRdb used MiXCR to reprocess the PCR reads, holding one entry per CDR3 protein. The table lists fewer than 15,000 distinct CDR3 sequences, nearly 60% of them singletons. Germline V gives CDR1 LNHDA, CDR2 SQIVND (reference sequence). The V and J ends lost 4 bases and 2 bases respectively, with 10 bases between them. This CDR3 is built from 14 residues. Described treatment: approximately 9-day PBMC culture with coronavirus spike peptide pools or control peptides (ViraFEST assay). Cell culture was performed with around 2 million PBMCs per well in the presence of approximately 9.8 IU/ml IL-2 and approximately 10 ug/ml peptide pools.

This TCR derives from a human donor with COVID-19. The chain combines TRBV19 with TRBJ2-3; TRBD2 is a possible D gene (6 bases). Material: cultured CD4+ T cells from blood, obtained after SARS-CoV-2 vaccination. CDR3 sequence: CASSKRLVTDTQYF. In nucleotides, the CDR3 is TGTGCCAGTAGTAAAAGACTAGTCACAGATACGCAGTATTTT.